A selection of T cell receptor beta chains follows, all from one sample in a study of radiotherapy plus CTLA-4 blockade in lung cancer. Clones were sequenced by immunoSEQ multiplex PCR, and TCRdb holds only the in-frame ones, with some missing. The table records around 80,000 clones, over 70% of them present only once. The material sequenced was peripheral blood, taken from a patient treated with radiotherapy plus ipilimumab. These TCRs come from a human donor with non-small cell lung cancer whose response to radiotherapy plus ipilimumab could not be evaluated. Some clones in this sample may be carry-over from other donors' samples. Both conserved end residues are part of each CDR3. D genes are given only for firm matches. Not every row has a clone size; where given, it reads once, few, many or a size class.

J gene: TRBJ2-3
V gene: TRBV25-1
clone size: .
D gene: .
CDR3 DNA: TGTGCCAGCAGTGTGATAAATCGGGGAGATACGCAGTATTTT
CDR3 protein: CASSVINRGDTQYF

J gene: TRBJ1-5
V gene: TRBV28
clone size: .
D gene: .
CDR3 DNA: TGTGCCAGCAGCCTCATCTATAGCAATCAGCCCCAGCATTTT
CDR3 protein: CASSLIYSNQPQHF

J gene: TRBJ1-1
V gene: TRBV28
clone size: .
D gene: .
CDR3 DNA: TGTGCCAGCACCCCTGAACCCCGGGCGGGAAACACTGAAGCTTTCTTT
CDR3 protein: CASTPEPRAGNTEAFF

J gene: TRBJ1-1
V gene: TRBV6-1
clone size: .
D gene: TRBD1
CDR3 DNA: TGTGCCAGCAGTGAAGGACAGGGAATGAACACTGAAGCTTTCTTT
CDR3 protein: CASSEGQGMNTEAFF

J gene: TRBJ1-6
V gene: TRBV7-9
clone size: .
D gene: .
CDR3 DNA: TGTGCCAGCAGCTTAATGACAGAGAGGTCACCCCTCCACTTT
CDR3 protein: CASSLMTERSPLHF

J gene: TRBJ2-5
V gene: TRBV11-2
clone size: .
D gene: .
CDR3 DNA: TGTGCCAGCAGCCCCGCGCTGAGGGAGACCCTGTACTTC
CDR3 protein: CASSPALRETLYF

J gene: TRBJ1-6
V gene: TRBV11-1
clone size: .
D gene: .
CDR3 DNA: TGTGCCAGCAGCTTAGCGCAGGGGCTGTGGTCACCCCTCCACTTT
CDR3 protein: CASSLAQGLWSPLHF

J gene: TRBJ2-5
V gene: TRBV6-5
clone size: .
D gene: TRBD2
CDR3 DNA: TGTGCCAGCAGTTACGGCGGGAGCCAAGAGACCCAGTACTTC
CDR3 protein: CASSYGGSQETQYF

J gene: TRBJ1-1
V gene: TRBV2
clone size: .
D gene: .
CDR3 DNA: TGTGCCACAAGACAGGTAATGAGCACTGAAGCTTTCTTT
CDR3 protein: CATRQVMSTEAFF

J gene: TRBJ1-5
V gene: TRBV6-1
clone size: few
D gene: TRBD1
CDR3 DNA: TGTGCCAGCAGATCCACAGGGGGCGATCAGCCCCAGCATTTT
CDR3 protein: CASRSTGGDQPQHF

J gene: TRBJ1-2
V gene: TRBV11-2
clone size: few
D gene: TRBD1
CDR3 DNA: TGTGCCAGCAGCTTTGGGACAGTGCGTGGCTACACCTTC
CDR3 protein: CASSFGTVRGYTF

J gene: TRBJ2-3
V gene: TRBV9
clone size: .
D gene: TRBD2
CDR3 DNA: TGTGCCAGCAGCCCCCCGGGGGGGGCTTACACAGATACGCAGTATTTT
CDR3 protein: CASSPPGGAYTDTQYF

J gene: TRBJ2-3
V gene: TRBV4-1
clone size: .
D gene: TRBD2
CDR3 DNA: TGCGCCAGCAGCTTAACTAGCGGGGCCACAGATACGCAGTATTTT
CDR3 protein: CASSLTSGATDTQYF

J gene: TRBJ2-3
V gene: TRBV6-1
clone size: .
D gene: .
CDR3 DNA: TGTGCCAGCACCCGGGAGAACCCAGATACGCAGTATTTT
CDR3 protein: CASTRENPDTQYF

J gene: TRBJ1-5
V gene: TRBV7-2
clone size: few
D gene: TRBD1
CDR3 DNA: TGTGCCAGCAGCCCACGACAGGGGGGACAGCCCCAGCATTTT
CDR3 protein: CASSPRQGGQPQHF

J gene: TRBJ1-3
V gene: TRBV6-1
clone size: .
D gene: TRBD1
CDR3 DNA: TGTGCCAGTCAGGGGGTAGCTCGAAACACCATATATTTT
CDR3 protein: CASQGVARNTIYF

J gene: TRBJ1-4
V gene: TRBV27
clone size: .
D gene: .
CDR3 DNA: TGTGCCAGCAGTAAGCAGGTCTCGGGGGGACTGTTTTTT
CDR3 protein: CASSKQVSGGLFF

J gene: TRBJ1-5
V gene: TRBV4-3
clone size: .
D gene: .
CDR3 DNA: TGCGCCAGCAGCCAGGCCCACAGGAATCAGCCCCAGCATTTT
CDR3 protein: CASSQAHRNQPQHF

J gene: TRBJ1-1
V gene: TRBV29-1
clone size: .
D gene: TRBD1
CDR3 DNA: TGCAGCGTTGAGGACAGGAGAAAAATTGAAGCTTTCTTT
CDR3 protein: CSVEDRRKIEAFF

J gene: TRBJ2-5
V gene: TRBV4-3
clone size: .
D gene: .
CDR3 DNA: TGCGCCAGCAGCCACGGGAATAGTCTTAGGGAGACCCAGTACTTC
CDR3 protein: CASSHGNSLRETQYF

J gene: TRBJ1-2
V gene: TRBV7-6
clone size: medium-sized
D gene: .
CDR3 DNA: TGTGCCAGCAGCCTAGGGGAGCGCTACACCTTC
CDR3 protein: CASSLGERYTF

J gene: TRBJ2-1
V gene: TRBV5-1
clone size: .
D gene: .
CDR3 DNA: TGCGCCAGCAGCTTGAACTTGGGGGGCTACAATGAGCAGTTCTTC
CDR3 protein: CASSLNLGGYNEQFF

J gene: TRBJ2-3
V gene: TRBV7-9
clone size: .
D gene: .
CDR3 DNA: TGTGCCAGCAGCTTATCGGGGGGCGATACGCAGTATTTT
CDR3 protein: CASSLSGGDTQYF

J gene: TRBJ2-3
V gene: TRBV5-4
clone size: .
D gene: TRBD2
CDR3 DNA: TGTGCCAGCAGCGTGACTAGCGGGGGGAGGGCAGATACGCAGTATTTT
CDR3 protein: CASSVTSGGRADTQYF

J gene: TRBJ2-1
V gene: TRBV4-1
clone size: .
D gene: TRBD2
CDR3 DNA: TGCGCCAGCAGCCACGGAGCGGGGTCTTACAATGAGCAGTTCTTC
CDR3 protein: CASSHGAGSYNEQFF

J gene: TRBJ1-5
V gene: TRBV28
clone size: .
D gene: .
CDR3 DNA: TGTGCCAGCAGTTTAGCTTTAGTTTTTAGTTCTCAGCATTTT
CDR3 protein: CASSLALVFSSQHF

J gene: TRBJ2-3
V gene: TRBV2
clone size: .
D gene: TRBD2
CDR3 DNA: TGTGCCGGGGGGACTAGCGGGAGCATCACGCAGTATTTT
CDR3 protein: CAGGTSGSITQYF

J gene: TRBJ2-3
V gene: TRBV7-2
clone size: .
D gene: .
CDR3 DNA: TGTGCCAGCAGCTTAGCTAGCGAATATTATACGCAGTATTTT
CDR3 protein: CASSLASEYYTQYF

J gene: TRBJ1-2
V gene: TRBV5-1
clone size: once
D gene: .
CDR3 DNA: TGCGCCAGCAGCCTTGATGCGGATGGCTACACCTTC
CDR3 protein: CASSLDADGYTF

J gene: TRBJ2-2
V gene: TRBV2
clone size: .
D gene: TRBD1
CDR3 DNA: TGTGCCACCAGACAGGGCTACACCGGGGAGCTGTTTTTT
CDR3 protein: CATRQGYTGELFF

J gene: TRBJ1-2
V gene: TRBV6-5
clone size: .
D gene: TRBD1
CDR3 DNA: TGTGCCAGCAGGCTTCAGGGGGCGCAAGGCTACACCTTC
CDR3 protein: CASRLQGAQGYTF

J gene: TRBJ2-5
V gene: TRBV6-6
clone size: few
D gene: TRBD1
CDR3 DNA: TGTGCCAGCAACCGGGACAGGGGAGGTGAGACCCAGTACTTC
CDR3 protein: CASNRDRGGETQYF

J gene: TRBJ1-6
V gene: TRBV29-1
clone size: .
D gene: .
CDR3 DNA: TGCAGCGCCGCGGACAGTACTAATTCACCCCTCCACTTT
CDR3 protein: CSAADSTNSPLHF